This T cell receptor (beta chain) was captured by sequencing in a study of identical twins. This clonotype was picked up a small number of times. TCRdb passed the 5' RACE reads through MiXCR, listing each CDR3 protein once. Of about 470,000 distinct CDR3 sequences in the sample, 20% to 25% are singletons; the top ten hold approximately 2.9%. CDR3 length: 15 residues. After removal of 6 bases from V and 6 bases from J, the junction contained 7 bases not matched to a gene. The germline V gene encodes CDR1 DFQATT and CDR2 SNEGSKA (reference sequence). The sample was also linked to a second study, of T cells expressing NK-cell markers. That paper states: Seven sequenced donors out of eight were HCMV-seropositive, one seronegative.

The receptor was isolated from a woman aged 18-30 years in good health. Material for sequencing was CD4+ T cells sorted from blood. V is TRBV20-1 and J is TRBJ1-6, with TRBD1 matching over 11 bases. CDR3 sequence: CSAYPGQGGNSPLHF. In DNA, the CDR3 is TGCAGTGCCTATCCGGGACAGGGGGGTAATTCACCCCTCCACTTT.